These 32 T cell receptor beta chains share one sample of origin, sequenced in a study of T-cell memory formation after mild COVID-19. TCRdb used MiXCR to reprocess the 5' RACE reads, holding one entry per CDR3 protein. Here the sample spans about 250,000 distinct CDR3 sequences, 16% being singletons. The specimen was PBMCs or a T cell subset sorted from them (not recorded which). The receptors stem from a man aged 18-30 years who had mild COVID-19 (a few samples of this study predate the infection). Cell type and time point are not known.

This clonotype was detected a few times. The chain combines TRBV2 with TRBJ1-1; D is unresolved. Germline V gives CDR1 SNHLY, CDR2 FYNNEI. This CDR3 spans 12 amino acids. V was clipped by 7 bases and J by 6 bases, with 12 bases between them. The CDR3 loop reads CASTPQEAEAFF. DNA for the CDR3: TGTGCCAGCACCCCCCAGGAGGCTGAAGCTTTCTTT. Together with reference TRBV2 and TRBJ1-1, the CDR3 gives the full variable domain: EPEVTQTPSHQVTQMGQEVILRCVPISNHLYFYWYRQILGQKVEFLVSFYNNEISEKSEIFDDQFSVERPDGSNFTLKIRSTKLEDSAMYFCASTPQEAEAFFGQGTRLTVV.

The rearrangement uses TRBV4-1 and TRBJ2-6; 10 bases line up with TRBD1. J lost 2 bases, V lost 5 bases, and 9 bases had no gene match. This CDR3 has 18 residues. From germline, CDR1 is MGHRA and CDR2 YSYEKL. CDR3 region: CASSSPGQGITGANVLTF. The CDR3 region has the DNA TGCGCCAGCAGCTCCCCGGGACAGGGGATCACTGGGGCCAACGTCCTGACTTTC.

This clonotype was seen at least ten times. The genes are TRBV5-1 and TRBJ2-1; D is perhaps TRBD2 (5 bases). The CDR3 is made up of 11 amino acids. Germline V lookup: CDR1 SGHRS, CDR2 YFSETQ. V lost 5 bases and J 9 bases, leaving 9 bases between the germline ends. The CDR3 bases are TGCGCCAGCAGAGAGGGTCCTGAGCAGTTCTTC. This encodes CASREGPEQFF.

The chain has TRBV5-1 and TRBJ2-2; a possible D gene is TRBD2 (7 bases). V lost 0 bases and J 5 bases, leaving 11 bases between the germline ends. Germline values: CDR1 SGHRS, CDR2 YFSETQ. The CDR3 totals 15 residues. The CDR3 DNA reads TGCGCCAGCAGCTTGGCCGCGGGGGCTACCGGGGAGCTGTTTTTT. Translating it yields CASSLAAGATGELFF.

The chain uses TRBV6-6 and TRBJ1-1; D unresolved. Germline CDR1 reads MNHNY; CDR2 reads SVGAGI (reference sequence). Trimming pared 4 bases from V and 4 bases from J, leaving 16 bases between. The CDR3 runs 15 residues. The CDR3 sequence: CASSSSPLRGTEAFF. The CDR3, as DNA: TGTGCCAGCAGTTCCTCCCCCCTCCGGGGCACTGAAGCTTTCTTT.

This clonotype appeared many times. This chain uses TRBV10-3 with TRBJ1-1; D remains unclear. CDR3 size: 12 residues. Germline V CDR1 and CDR2: ENHRY, SYGVKD. V was clipped by 3 bases and J by 5 bases, with 7 bases between them. The CDR3 nucleotides are TGTGCCATCAGTGATGTGTCGACTGAAGCTTTCTTT. Residues: CAISDVSTEAFF.

This clonotype was detected only a few times. The V call is TRBV5-1, the J call TRBJ1-1; a weak D match, TRBD1 (6 bases). CDR1 and CDR2 (germline): SGHRS, YFSETQ. V was pared by 4 bases and J by 5 bases, with 18 bases between. The CDR3 is 15 residues long. The CDR3 nucleotides read TGCGCCAGCAGCGAAACAGGGACGACCCGTACTGAAGCTTTCTTT. Translation gives CASSETGTTRTEAFF.

This clonotype was counted between two and nine times. The chain is built from TRBV6-2 or TRBV6-3 and TRBJ1-1; D unresolved. CDR3 length: 13 amino acids. Germline CDR1 MNHEY, CDR2 SVGEGT. Trimming pared 10 bases from V and 3 bases from J, leaving 15 bases between. CDR3 amino acids: CATLPGRDTEAFF. CDR3 nucleotides: TGTGCCACCCTTCCCGGGAGGGACACTGAAGCTTTCTTT.

This clonotype was detected many times. The chain is built from TRBV20-1 and TRBJ1-2; D is perhaps TRBD1 (5 bases). The germline V gene encodes CDR1 DFQATT and CDR2 SNEGSKA (reference sequence). V was trimmed by 5 bases and J by 8 bases, leaving 21 bases between them. The CDR3 covers 14 residues. The CDR3 DNA follows: TGCAGTGCTCGAAACCGGGGGGGAGTGAAGGGCTACACCTTC. Protein product: CSARNRGGVKGYTF.

The chain has TRBV27 and TRBJ2-7; a possible D gene is TRBD2 (5 bases). The CDR3 length is 15 residues. V was pared by 4 bases and J by 2 bases, with 15 bases between. Germline V lookup: CDR1 MNHEY, CDR2 SMNVEV (reference sequence). The CDR3 region has the DNA TGTGCCAGCAGTTCCGCCCGCCGGGGAACCTACGAGCAGTACTTC. Translating it yields CASSSARRGTYEQYF.

This clonotype was counted many times. The chain couples TRBV3-1 to TRBJ2-1, with D perhaps assigned TRBD1 or TRBD2 (6 bases each). Looked up from germline, CDR1 is LGHDT and CDR2 is YNNKEL (reference sequence). Trimming took 4 bases from V and 6 from J, leaving 16 bases between them. The length of the CDR3 is 15 residues. The CDR3 protein is CASSRPTGGRNEQFF. The CDR3 coding sequence is TGTGCCAGCAGCCGCCCAACTGGGGGGCGCAATGAGCAGTTCTTC.

The chain combines TRBV5-1 with TRBJ2-3, with TRBD1 matching 9 bases. CDR1 is SGHRS, CDR2 YFSETQ, per germline. The CDR3 is 15 residues long. V shed 4 bases, J shed 2 bases, and the junction held 5 bases outside the gene matches. The CDR3 loop is CASSRGTGYTDTQYF. CDR3 bases: TGCGCCAGCAGCCGGGGGACAGGGTACACAGATACGCAGTATTTT.

This clonotype was recorded at least ten times. V gene TRBV5-1 combines with J gene TRBJ1-1; TRBD1 might be the D (5 bases). Deletions cut 2 bases from V and 4 bases from J, with 12 bases between. The CDR3 has 14 amino acids. CDR1 and CDR2 (germline): SGHRS, YFSETQ. In nucleotides, the CDR3 is TGCGCCAGCAGCTTCACCCAGGGTACCACTGAAGCTTTCTTT. Its translation: CASSFTQGTTEAFF.

The table lists this clonotype with a few counts. The J gene is TRBJ2-3, the V gene TRBV12-3 or TRBV12-4, with TRBD1 identical over 11 bases. Trimming cost V 6 bases and J 4 bases; bases outside gene matches: 3. The CDR3 contains 14 residues. CDR3 sequence reads: CASSGQGASDTQYF. For the CDR3, the DNA is TGTGCCAGCAGCGGACAGGGGGCTTCAGATACGCAGTATTTT.

The sample holds many counts of this clonotype. This chain connects TRBV5-1 to TRBJ2-5; the match to TRBD2 covers 9 bases. V lost 0 bases to trimming and J lost 1 base; unmatched junction nucleotides: 10. The CDR3 length is 18 residues. Germline V lookup: CDR1 SGHRS, CDR2 YFSETQ. CDR3 coding DNA: TGCGCCAGCAGCTTGGCCATCCCTAGCGGGACCCCCCAAGAGACCCAGTACTTC. As protein: CASSLAIPSGTPQETQYF.

V is TRBV3-1 and J is TRBJ1-6, with D tentatively TRBD1 (5 bases). V was clipped by 4 bases and J by 13 bases, with 14 bases between them. CDR1 LGHDT and CDR2 YNNKEL come from the germline V gene (reference sequence). The CDR3 extends over 13 amino acids. As DNA, the CDR3 is TGTGCCAGCAGCCTGGGACGTTCGGGGCCCCTCCACTTT. Translated: CASSLGRSGPLHF.

This clonotype occurred a few times. The chain uses TRBV5-1 and TRBJ2-2, with TRBD2 matching 14 bases. V was pared by 0 bases and J by 6 bases, with 4 bases of the junction left unmatched. The CDR3 extends over 17 amino acids. Germline V lookup: CDR1 SGHRS, CDR2 YFSETQ. In DNA, the CDR3 is TGCGCCAGCAGCTTGGGAGGACTAGCGGGGGGAGCCGGGGAGCTGTTTTTT. It specifies CASSLGGLAGGAGELFF.

This clonotype came up a few times. This rearrangement joins TRBV23-1 to TRBJ2-7; maybe TRBD2 (6 bases). TRBV23-1 is labeled an ORF, and its function is uncertain. V dropped 7 bases and J dropped 3 bases, with 25 bases sitting between them. This CDR3 is built from 17 residues. In nucleotides, the CDR3 is TGCGCCAGCACCCCAATCCCCCCCGTAGTGGGGGGCTACGAGCAGTACTTC. Translating gives CASTPIPPVVGGYEQYF.

The chain uses TRBV5-1 and TRBJ2-3; D unresolved. V lost 2 bases and J 1 base, leaving 11 bases between the germline ends. From germline, CDR1 is SGHRS and CDR2 YFSETQ. The CDR3 is 15 amino acids. The CDR3 is CASSFSNGRTDTQYF. Here the CDR3 DNA reads TGCGCCAGCAGCTTCTCCAATGGGCGCACAGATACGCAGTATTTT.

This clonotype was seen ten or more times. The chain couples TRBV6-2 or TRBV6-3 to TRBJ2-6; no clear D. The CDR3 loop spans 17 amino acids. Trimming cost V 2 bases and J 4 bases, with 15 bases left between them. Germline V gives CDR1 MNHEY, CDR2 SVGEGT. The chain's CDR3 is CASSYHSSGPGANVLTF. The CDR3 nucleotides are TGTGCCAGCAGTTACCATTCATCCGGGCCCGGGGCCAACGTCCTGACTTTC.

This clonotype was found a few times. V gene TRBV6-6 combines with J gene TRBJ2-7, with 10 positions matching TRBD2. CDR3 length: 16 amino acids. Looked up from germline, CDR1 is MNHNY and CDR2 is SVGAGI (reference sequence). Losses at the gene ends were 2 bases for V and 2 bases for J; bases not matched to a gene: 6. This CDR3 is CASSYGSGGSTYEQYV. The DNA for the CDR3 is TGTGCCAGCAGTTACGGTAGCGGGGGGTCCACCTACGAGCAGTACGTC.

This clonotype was observed a few times. V gene TRBV29-1 combines with J gene TRBJ2-3; D is ambiguous. The germline V and J ends were trimmed by 6 bases and 2 bases, with 12 bases remaining between them. The CDR3 runs 13 residues. The germline CDR1 and CDR2 sequences are SQVTM and ANQGSEA. CDR3 region: CSVVRDATDTQYF. The CDR3 nucleotides are TGCAGCGTGGTTCGTGACGCCACAGATACGCAGTATTTT.

The chain uses TRBV6-5 and TRBJ1-3, with D uncertain. The CDR3 sequence is 16 residues long. Trimming removed 2 bases from V and 2 bases from J, with 13 bases in between. CDR1 is MNHEY and CDR2 is SVGAGI in the germline V gene. In DNA form, the CDR3 reads TGTGCCAGCAGTTACGGGGTAGGGTTGACTGGAAACACCATATATTTT. It specifies CASSYGVGLTGNTIYF.

The chain couples TRBV5-1 to TRBJ2-3; unclear D gene. Per the germline V gene, CDR1 is SGHRS and CDR2 is YFSETQ. Trimming removed 5 bases at V and 2 bases at J, with 15 bases between. This CDR3 comprises 15 residues. CDR3 sequence reads: CASSWWLPYTDTQYF. The CDR3 nucleotides read TGCGCCAGCAGTTGGTGGCTGCCTTACACAGATACGCAGTATTTT.

The sample holds a few counts of this clonotype. The rearrangement joins TRBV25-1 to TRBJ2-3; the match to TRBD2 covers 8 bases. Losses at the gene ends were 4 bases for V and 0 bases for J; bases not matched to a gene: 12. This CDR3 has 18 amino acids. Germline V gives CDR1 MGHDK, CDR2 SYGVNS. In DNA form, the CDR3 reads TGTGCCAGCAGTGGAGACACCCGTCGACTAGCGAGCACAGATACGCAGTATTTT. Residues: CASSGDTRRLASTDTQYF.

This clonotype has more than one count but fewer than ten. The chain combines TRBV7-2 with TRBJ2-7, with D perhaps matching TRBD2 (5 bases). CDR3 length: 14 amino acids. Trimming removed 3 bases at V and 5 bases at J, with 14 bases between. CDR1 is SGHTA and CDR2 is FQGNSA in the germline V gene. Written as DNA, the CDR3 is TGTGCCAGCAGCTTGGCGCTGGGAGCACACGAGCAGTACTTC. It encodes CASSLALGAHEQYF.

The V gene is TRBV4-2, the J gene TRBJ1-2; unclear D gene. Germline V gene data show CDR1 as LGHNA and CDR2 as YNFKEQ. The CDR3 extends over 15 amino acids. V was pared by 0 bases and J by 3 bases, with 11 bases between. CDR3 nucleotides: TGTGCCAGCAGCCAAGATCCTAACAGTTACTATGGCTACACCTTC. Translated, it gives CASSQDPNSYYGYTF.

The CDR3 DNA sequence: TGTGCCACCAGTCCGTCAGGGGGCCGGGAGACCCAGTACTTC. This codes for CATSPSGGRETQYF. V usage is TRBV15 and J usage is TRBJ2-5, with 8 nucleotides matching TRBD1. CDR1 is LNHNV, CDR2 YYDKDF, per germline (reference sequence). The J segment lost 5 bases and the V segment lost 6 bases, leaving 8 bases of the junction unmatched. The CDR3 consists of 14 residues.

The chain employs TRBV6-2 or TRBV6-3 and TRBJ2-4, with TRBD1 as a possible D gene (6 bases). The V end lost 5 bases, the J end lost 0 bases, and 11 bases lay between the germline ends. The CDR3 length is 15 residues. Germline loops: CDR1 MNHEY, CDR2 SVGEGT. The CDR3 is CASSGNREAKNIQYF. The CDR3 coding sequence is TGTGCCAGCAGTGGAAACAGGGAAGCCAAAAACATTCAGTACTTC.

This clonotype was seen a handful of times. The V gene is TRBV4-3, the J gene TRBJ1-2, with 7 bases lining up with TRBD1. The germline V gene has CDR1 LGHNA and CDR2 YSLEER. The CDR3 has 15 amino acids. The junction had 8 bases not matched to a gene; V was cut back by 3 bases and J by 4 bases. The CDR3 spells CASSHSGTALYGYTF. The CDR3 DNA is TGCGCCAGCAGCCATTCAGGGACAGCCCTCTATGGCTACACCTTC.

The rearrangement uses TRBV10-3 and TRBJ1-2; TRBD1 agrees at 9 bases. V shed 3 bases and J 0 bases; nucleotides not matched to a gene: 17. Germline values: CDR1 ENHRY, CDR2 SYGVKD. The CDR3 runs to 20 residues. The CDR3 loop is CAISELINRGLNPANYGYTF. CDR3 nucleotide sequence: TGTGCCATCAGTGAACTCATCAACAGGGGGCTGAACCCAGCTAACTATGGCTACACCTTC.

The chain couples TRBV7-2 to TRBJ2-2; D is unclear. Germline V CDR1 and CDR2: SGHTA, FQGNSA. The CDR3 extends over 14 amino acids. Trimming shortened V by 1 base and J by 5 bases, and 8 bases separated the two germline ends. The CDR3: CASSLGLETGELFF. DNA of the CDR3: TGTGCCAGCAGCTTAGGCCTAGAAACCGGGGAGCTGTTTTTT. Complete variable domain (other parts from reference TRBV7-2 and TRBJ2-2): GAGVSQSPSNKVTEKGKDVELRCDPISGHTALYWYRQSLGQGLEFLIYFQGNSAPDKSGLPSDRFSAERTGGSVSTLTIQRTQQEDSAVYLCASSLGLETGELFFGEGSRLTVL.